This T cell receptor beta chain comes out of a study of shared clonotypes between healthy human individuals. Overall study findings and caveats: Several donors held about 4.5% of naive CD4 clonotypes in common.

To note about this clone: Antigen: not known. Other DNA sequences within the sample encode an identical CDR3.

The data were produced by immunoSEQ multiplex PCR, yet TCRdb's version contains in-frame clones alone and is incomplete. The table has 1.4 million or so clones, roughly 98.5% seen once. The sequence came from a man aged 25-40 years in good health. Sequencing was done on a sample of naive CD4+ T cells sorted from blood. This sample's subset: CD45RA+ positively selected.

The chain's CDR3 is CASSLLGNTGELFF. The CDR3 coding sequence is TGCGCCAGCAGCTTGCTAGGTAACACCGGGGAGCTGTTTTTT. V is TRBV5-1 and J is TRBJ2-2; D unresolved. This CDR3 has 14 amino acids. The germline gives CDR1 SGHRS, CDR2 YFSETQ. The V end was cut by 1 base, the J end by 2 bases, with 6 bases between.